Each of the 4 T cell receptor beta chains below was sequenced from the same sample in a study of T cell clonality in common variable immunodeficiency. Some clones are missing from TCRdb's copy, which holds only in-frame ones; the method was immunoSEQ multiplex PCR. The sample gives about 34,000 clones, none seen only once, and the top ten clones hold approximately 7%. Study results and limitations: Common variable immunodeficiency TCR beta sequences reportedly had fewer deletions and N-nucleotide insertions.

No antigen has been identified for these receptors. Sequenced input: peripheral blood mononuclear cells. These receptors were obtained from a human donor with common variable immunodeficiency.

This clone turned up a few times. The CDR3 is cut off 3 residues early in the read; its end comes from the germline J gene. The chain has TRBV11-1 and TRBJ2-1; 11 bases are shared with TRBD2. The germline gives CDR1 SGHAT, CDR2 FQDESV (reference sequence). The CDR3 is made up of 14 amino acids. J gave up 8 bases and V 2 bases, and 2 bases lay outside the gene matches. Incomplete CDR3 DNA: TGTGCCAGCAGCTTAACTAGCGGGGGTCATGAG. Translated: CASSLTSGGHE. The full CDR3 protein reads CASSLTSGGHEQFF.

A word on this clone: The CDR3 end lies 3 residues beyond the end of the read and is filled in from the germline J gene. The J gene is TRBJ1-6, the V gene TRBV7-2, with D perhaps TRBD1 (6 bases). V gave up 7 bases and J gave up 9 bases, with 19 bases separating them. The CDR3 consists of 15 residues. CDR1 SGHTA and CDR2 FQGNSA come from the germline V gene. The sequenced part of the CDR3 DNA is TGTGCCAGCACCTCTGACAGGCCCAAAGGTTCACCC. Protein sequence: CASTSDRPKGSP. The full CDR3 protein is CASTSDRPKGSPLHF.

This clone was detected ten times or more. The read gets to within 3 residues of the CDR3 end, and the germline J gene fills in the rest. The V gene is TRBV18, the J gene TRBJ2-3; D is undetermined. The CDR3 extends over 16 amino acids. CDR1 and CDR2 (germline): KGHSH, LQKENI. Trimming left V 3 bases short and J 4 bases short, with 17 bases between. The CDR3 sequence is CASSPSSLASPDTQYF. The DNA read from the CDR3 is TGTGCCAGCTCACCGTCGTCACTCGCCTCACCAGATACG.

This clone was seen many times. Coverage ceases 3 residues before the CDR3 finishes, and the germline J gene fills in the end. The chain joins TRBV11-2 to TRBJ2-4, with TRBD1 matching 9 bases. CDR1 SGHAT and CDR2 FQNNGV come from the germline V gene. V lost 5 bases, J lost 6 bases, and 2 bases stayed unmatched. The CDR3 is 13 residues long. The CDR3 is CASSPGQGNIQYF. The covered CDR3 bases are TGTGCCAGCAGCCCGGGACAGGGAAACATT.